These 5 T cell receptor beta chains originate from one sample sequenced in a study of blood T cells in healthy people across ages. PCR was performed a second time for about 7 to 11 cycles using a sample-barcoded 5' primer and a J-beta primer mix. TCRdb recomputed calls from the 5' RACE reads with MiXCR, one row per CDR3 protein. The sample shows approximately 580,000 distinct CDR3 sequences, 20% to 30% of them seen only once. The data were also submitted as part of a second study, on T cells of mothers and their children.

Source material: blood. The receptors were sampled from a boy younger than 18 in good health.

The rearrangement uses TRBV2 and TRBJ1-3; possible D gene TRBD1, 5 bases. V was cut by 8 bases and J by 4 bases, with 15 bases left in between. CDR3 length: 14 residues. Germline CDR1 reads SNHLY; CDR2 reads FYNNEI. CDR3 DNA: TGTGCCAGCGGGGGAGCCCAGGCGGGAAACACCATATATTTT. It is translated as CASGGAQAGNTIYF. Supplemented by reference TRBV2 and TRBJ1-3, the full variable domain reads EPEVTQTPSHQVTQMGQEVILRCVPISNHLYFYWYRQILGQKVEFLVSFYNNEISEKSEIFDDQFSVERPDGSNFTLKIRSTKLEDSAMYFCASGGAQAGNTIYFGEGSWLTVV.

The rearrangement joins TRBV6-5 to TRBJ2-7, with TRBD1 matching 9 bases. The CDR3 length is 14 residues. V shed 2 bases and J 2 bases; nucleotides not matched to a gene: 1. Germline V gene sequence: CDR1 MNHEY, CDR2 SVGAGI. CDR3 nucleotides: TGTGCCAGCAGTTACGGGACAGGGACCTACGAGCAGTACTTC. The encoded protein is CASSYGTGTYEQYF.

Concerning this clonotype: One end of the junction does not line up with germline, which may come from a read error. This chain joins TRBV27 and TRBJ2-7, with no clear D. This CDR3 has 14 amino acids. Per germline, CDR1 MNHEY and CDR2 SMNVEV (reference sequence). The CDR3 region has the DNA TGTGCCAGCAGTTTATCGTGGACGATGGGTGAGCAGTGCTTC. The encoded protein is CASSLSWTMGEQCF.

The table lists this clonotype with a few counts. The chain uses TRBV29-1 and TRBJ2-5; 9 nucleotides align to TRBD2. With V trimmed by 2 bases and J by 6 bases, 28 bases remained unmatched. The CDR3 runs 21 residues. Germline-derived CDR1 and CDR2 are SQVTM and ANQGSEA. The chain's CDR3 is CSVEPRPPVSSGNWGVQTQYF. DNA for the CDR3: TGCAGCGTTGAACCCCGGCCCCCGGTTTCTAGCGGGAACTGGGGCGTTCAGACCCAGTACTTC.

J is TRBJ2-5 and V is TRBV4-1, with 7 bases matching TRBD1. The J segment lost 3 bases and the V segment lost 0 bases, leaving 10 bases of the junction unmatched. The CDR3 has 17 residues. In germline, CDR1 is MGHRA, CDR2 YSYEKL. In DNA form, the CDR3 reads TGCGCCAGCAGCCAAGAAACCGTGTGGCAGGGGGAAGAGACCCAGTACTTC. Encoded protein: CASSQETVWQGEETQYF.